This T cell receptor beta chain is drawn from a study of control samples from healthy donors and cancer patients. Libraries were prepared by immunoSEQ multiplex PCR; TCRdb keeps only in-frame clonotypes and omits some of them. The table includes tens of thousands of clones, 89% detected once. Material for sequencing was blood. The receptor was isolated from a man over 45 in good health.

The CDR3 DNA reads TGTGCCAGCAGCCAAGATAGGGGGGCGCGTGGCAACGAGCAGTACTTC. Translated: CASSQDRGARGNEQYF. This sequence joins TRBV3-1 (or the pseudogene TRBV3-2) and TRBJ2-7, with D perhaps TRBD1 or TRBD2 (6 bases each). CDR1 is LGHDT, CDR2 YNNKEL, per germline (reference sequence). This CDR3 has 16 amino acids. The V end lost 0 bases, the J end lost 5 bases, and 17 bases lay between the germline ends.